There are many counts of the clone carrying this T cell receptor (beta chain). This specimen belongs to a study of kidney transplant recipient with SARS-CoV-2 infection. TCRdb re-called the reads through MiXCR, storing one row per CDR3 protein. The sample holds 200,000 to 300,000 distinct CDR3 sequences, around 26% seen once. The sequences come from a blood sample, collected at baseline and on day 111 from a kidney transplant recipient. The sequence derives from a male patient between 25 and 39 years old who had COVID-19 and was a kidney transplant recipient. Some T cells may have originated in the graft donor.

As DNA, the CDR3 is TGCGCCAGCAGCCAAATCGGAACAGGGGGCGATCAGCCCCAGCATTTT. Protein product: CASSQIGTGGDQPQHF. V usage is TRBV4-1 and J usage is TRBJ1-5, with 9 bases fitting TRBD1. The V segment lost 2 bases and the J segment 5 bases; nucleotides outside the gene matches: 7. CDR3 length equals 16 residues. Germline V gene sequence: CDR1 MGHRA, CDR2 YSYEKL.